Following are 26 T cell receptor beta chains from one sample sequenced in a study of shared clonotypes between healthy human individuals. Clones were sequenced by immunoSEQ multiplex PCR, and TCRdb holds only the in-frame ones, with some missing. The profile shows 2 million to 2.5 million clones, 93% of them singletons. Sequencing used naive CD4+ T cells from PBMCs. Specified subset: CD45RA+ positively selected. Every receptor here comes from a man between 18 and 35 years old in good health. Some clones in this sample may be carry-over from other donors' samples.

This chain joins TRBV6-5 and TRBJ2-3; the match to TRBD2 covers 14 bases. Unmatched junction bases numbered 10, after V lost 7 bases and J lost 10 bases. The CDR3 has 15 residues. Germline loops: CDR1 MNHEY, CDR2 SVGAGI. DNA for the CDR3: TGTGCCAGCATCTCCCCCGGGACTAGCGGGAGTGCGCAGTATTTT. Encoded protein: CASISPGTSGSAQYF.

This clone was seen a single time. The chain links TRBV4-1 to TRBJ1-2; D gene unclear. V was trimmed by 3 bases and J by 8 bases, leaving 16 bases between them. The CDR3 is 14 residues long. Germline lookup yields CDR1 MGHRA and CDR2 YSYEKL. DNA for the CDR3: TGCGCCAGCAGCCACCCCCCGCGGGCACGGGGCTACACCTTC. This codes for CASSHPPRARGYTF.

The chain recombines TRBV5-4 with TRBJ2-1, with 9 bases fitting TRBD2. There are 16 residues in the CDR3. CDR1 and CDR2 (germline): SGHNT, YYREEE (reference sequence). Germline trimming cut 0 bases from V and 4 bases from J; bases unmatched to any gene: 5. The CDR3, as DNA: TGTGCCAGCAGCTTGGCCCCAGGACTAGCGTACAATGAGCAGTTCTTC. It codes for CASSLAPGLAYNEQFF. The full variable domain, its missing parts supplied by reference TRBV5-4 and TRBJ2-1, is ETGVTQSPTHLIKTRGQQVTLRCSSQSGHNTVSWYQQALGQGPQFIFQYYREEENGRGNFPPRFSGLQFPNYSSELNVNALELDDSALYLCASSLAPGLAYNEQFFGPGTRLTVL.

The rearrangement uses TRBV28 and TRBJ1-2; 8 bases map to TRBD1. Germline V lookup: CDR1 MDHEN, CDR2 SYDVKM. J gave up 5 bases and V 4 bases, and 9 bases lay outside the gene matches. CDR3 length: 15 amino acids. The CDR3 here is CASSWTGWDGYGYTF. The CDR3 DNA sequence: TGTGCCAGCAGTTGGACAGGGTGGGATGGGTATGGCTACACCTTC.

The genes are TRBV5-4 and TRBJ1-4; TRBD1 aligns across 8 bases. The CDR3 length is 15 residues. Trimming took 5 bases from V and 8 from J; bases not matched to a gene: 11. Per germline, CDR1 SGHNT and CDR2 YYREEE (reference sequence). The CDR3 coding sequence is TGTGCCAGCAGTTCGGGGGGGACAGGAACAGAAAAACTGTTTTTT. Its translation: CASSSGGTGTEKLFF.

CDR3 nucleotide sequence: TGCAGCGTTGAACCACTAGCGGGGCCCTACAATGAGCAGTTCTTC. This gives the protein CSVEPLAGPYNEQFF. V and J are TRBV29-1 and TRBJ2-1, with 10 bases lining up with TRBD2. V lost 2 bases to trimming and J lost 2 bases; unmatched junction nucleotides: 3. The germline V gene has CDR1 SQVTM and CDR2 ANQGSEA. The CDR3 has 15 amino acids.

The rearrangement links TRBV28 to TRBJ1-1; D is unresolved. The V end lost 5 bases, the J end lost 1 base, and 14 bases lay between the germline ends. Germline CDR1 reads MDHEN; CDR2 reads SYDVKM. The CDR3 is 15 amino acids. For the CDR3, the DNA is TGTGCCAGCAGTCGACCTGTTGGGTCGAACACTGAAGCTTTCTTT. It codes for CASSRPVGSNTEAFF.

The chain links TRBV7-9 to TRBJ2-3, with a possible D match to TRBD2 (6 bases). V dropped 5 bases and J dropped 1 base, with 16 bases sitting between them. The CDR3 has 16 residues. Per germline, CDR1 SEHNR and CDR2 FQNEAQ (reference sequence). CDR3 bases: TGTGCCAGCAGCCTGACTACGGGAGCTGGCACAGATACGCAGTATTTT. Translated: CASSLTTGAGTDTQYF.

V gene TRBV4-3 combines with J gene TRBJ2-5; D perhaps matches TRBD2 (7 bases). The length of the CDR3 is 14 residues. CDR1 and CDR2 from the germline V gene are LGHNA and YSLEER. Trimming removed 5 bases from V and 3 bases from J, with 13 bases in between. The CDR3 spells CASSSGEGKETQYF. CDR3 bases: TGCGCCAGCAGCTCAGGGGAGGGCAAAGAGACCCAGTACTTC.

The chain recombines TRBV9 with TRBJ2-7, with D maybe TRBD1 (5 bases). In germline, CDR1 is SGDLS, CDR2 YYNGEE. V lost 4 bases and J 6 bases, leaving 17 bases between the germline ends. The CDR3 extends over 14 amino acids. DNA for the CDR3: TGTGCCAGCAGCCCCCGGGCAGGGTGGGGCGAGCAGTACTTC. Its protein is CASSPRAGWGEQYF.

The chain carries TRBV15 and TRBJ1-2; D is undetermined. Trimming cost V 1 base and J 2 bases, with 11 bases left between them. Germline V gene sequence: CDR1 LNHNV, CDR2 YYDKDF (reference sequence). The CDR3 length is 15 residues. The DNA of the CDR3 is TGTGCCACCAGCAGAGGGCAGGCCTTGAACTATGGCTACACCTTC. Its protein product is CATSRGQALNYGYTF.

This chain uses TRBV29-1 with TRBJ2-3, with D unresolved. The CDR3 consists of 13 residues. Germline V lookup: CDR1 SQVTM, CDR2 ANQGSEA. Trimming removed 6 bases at V and 4 bases at J, with 14 bases between. As DNA, the CDR3 is TGCAGCGTATTACTGCGTTTTGCAGATACGCAGTATTTT. It specifies CSVLLRFADTQYF.

This chain connects TRBV29-1 to TRBJ1-4, with D unclear. The CDR3 is 13 amino acids. The ends were cut back, 6 bases at V and 4 bases at J, with 12 bases in the middle. Looked up from germline, CDR1 is SQVTM and CDR2 is ANQGSEA. The chain's CDR3 is CSVFGENNEKLFF. The CDR3 region has the DNA TGCAGCGTCTTCGGGGAAAATAATGAAAAACTGTTTTTT. The whole variable domain, remainder taken from reference TRBV29-1 and TRBJ1-4, is SAVISQKPSRDICQRGTSLTIQCQVDSQVTMMFWYRQQPGQSLTLIATANQGSEATYESGFVIDKFPISRPNLTFSTLTVSNMSPEDSSIYLCSVFGENNEKLFFGSGTQLSVL.

This clone has a single count. The rearrangement uses TRBV25-1 and TRBJ1-1, with D maybe TRBD1 (6 bases). The germline V gene has CDR1 MGHDK and CDR2 SYGVNS. The CDR3 has 14 residues. V was trimmed by 7 bases and J by 1 base, leaving 13 bases between them. The CDR3 sequence: CASTQGGQNTEAFF. The CDR3 region has the DNA TGTGCCAGCACCCAAGGGGGACAGAACACTGAAGCTTTCTTT.

The rearrangement links TRBV27 to TRBJ2-2; D is unclear. The V end lost 7 bases, the J end lost 2 bases, and 17 bases lay between the germline ends. Germline V CDR1 and CDR2: MNHEY, SMNVEV (reference sequence). The CDR3 is 16 amino acids. The CDR3 loop is CASTKNHPSNTGELFF. The CDR3 nucleotides are TGTGCCAGCACCAAAAACCACCCGTCAAACACCGGGGAGCTGTTTTTT.

For the CDR3, the DNA is TGTGCCAGCAGCTTAGGGACAGGGACCTACAATGAGCAGTTCTTC. Translated, it gives CASSLGTGTYNEQFF. The chain joins TRBV7-6 to TRBJ2-1, with 8 nucleotides matching TRBD1. Germline V gene sequence: CDR1 SGHVS, CDR2 FNYEAQ. This CDR3 region has 15 residues. The ends lost 1 base at V and 2 bases at J; junction bases unmatched: 1.

This clone was detected only once. The genes are TRBV19 and TRBJ1-3, with D maybe TRBD1 (5 bases). The CDR3 is 14 amino acids. The V gene lost 9 bases and the J gene lost 7 bases, with 19 bases spanning the gap. Germline values: CDR1 LNHDA, CDR2 SQIVND (reference sequence). The CDR3 nucleotides are TGTGCCAGCCACCGGGACCCCATCGGGAACACCATATATTTT. Its translation: CASHRDPIGNTIYF.

The chain combines TRBV5-1 with TRBJ2-6; 7 bases agree with TRBD1. The germline V gene has CDR1 SGHRS and CDR2 YFSETQ. V trimming: 3 bases; J trimming: 9 bases; junction bases outside the gene matches: 12. The CDR3 contains 16 residues. The CDR3 DNA reads as TGCGCCAGCAGCTCCGCTACAGGGGTTGTTGGCAACGTCCTGACTTTC. Its translation: CASSSATGVVGNVLTF.

This chain uses TRBV9 with TRBJ2-3; TRBD2 matches at 10 bases. The germline V gene has CDR1 SGDLS and CDR2 YYNGEE. The V segment lost 4 bases and the J segment 6 bases; nucleotides outside the gene matches: 8. The CDR3 spans 15 residues. The chain's CDR3 is CASSPSGRARDTQYF. CDR3 DNA: TGTGCCAGCAGCCCGAGCGGGAGGGCACGGGATACGCAGTATTTT. Full variable domain (missing parts from reference TRBV9 and TRBJ2-3): DSGVTQTPKHLITATGQRVTLRCSPRSGDLSVYWYQQSLDQGLQFLIQYYNGEERAKGNILERFSAQQFPDLHSELNLSSLELGDSALYFCASSPSGRARDTQYFGPGTRLTVL.

This chain uses TRBV19 with TRBJ1-5; no clear D. The germline V gene has CDR1 LNHDA and CDR2 SQIVND (reference sequence). V lost 1 base, J lost 0 bases, and 10 bases lay in between. The CDR3 sequence is 16 residues long. In DNA, the CDR3 is TGTGCCAGTAGTATAGGACCTTCGCGTAGCAATCAGCCCCAGCATTTT. As protein: CASSIGPSRSNQPQHF.

J is TRBJ2-7 and V is TRBV6-5, with D unclear. The V end was cut by 4 bases, the J end by 7 bases, with 23 bases between. The germline CDR1 and CDR2 sequences are MNHEY and SVGAGI. The CDR3 covers 16 residues. The CDR3 region has the DNA TGTGCCAGCAGTTCCCCGGGTCCCCACCGAGTCGGTGAGCAGTACTTC. Amino acids: CASSSPGPHRVGEQYF.

This clone has only one observation. The rearrangement uses TRBV6-1 and TRBJ1-3; the D is unclear. Germline values: CDR1 MNHNS, CDR2 SASEGT. The CDR3 has 11 amino acids. V was shortened by 9 bases and J by 0 bases, with 3 bases between the two germline ends. The CDR3 DNA sequence: TGTGCCAGTCACTCTGGAAACACCATATATTTT. It translates to CASHSGNTIYF.

The chain joins TRBV11-2 to TRBJ2-3, with 11 bases lining up with TRBD2. The CDR3 spans 15 residues. Germline trimming cut 5 bases from V and 0 bases from J; bases unmatched to any gene: 1. Germline CDR1 SGHAT, CDR2 FQNNGV. CDR3 nucleotides: TGTGCCAGCAGCCGGACTAGCGGGAGCACAGATACGCAGTATTTT. Translated, it gives CASSRTSGSTDTQYF.

The chain is built from TRBV28 and TRBJ1-4; unclear D gene. The CDR3 runs 16 residues. CDR1 and CDR2 (germline): MDHEN, SYDVKM. The V and J ends lost 6 bases and 4 bases respectively, with 18 bases between them. CDR3 nucleotide sequence: TGTGCCAGCAGCAATAACGGAGGGCGAGATAATGAAAAACTGTTTTTT. It specifies CASSNNGGRDNEKLFF.

J is TRBJ1-4 and V is TRBV28; possible D gene TRBD1, 6 bases. Germline V gene data show CDR1 as MDHEN and CDR2 as SYDVKM. The V end was cut by 7 bases, the J end by 1 base, with 16 bases between. The length of the CDR3 is 16 residues. CDR3 nucleotides: TGTGCCAGCACCGCAGGACAGTATCAAACTAATGAAAAACTGTTTTTT. As protein: CASTAGQYQTNEKLFF.

The chain employs TRBV19 and TRBJ2-7, with 9 bases lining up with TRBD2. Germline V gene sequence: CDR1 LNHDA, CDR2 SQIVND (reference sequence). Losses at the gene ends were 3 bases for V and 6 bases for J; bases not matched to a gene: 12. This CDR3 has 16 amino acids. CDR3 region: CASSMESSGREGEQYF. In DNA, the CDR3 is TGTGCCAGTAGTATGGAGAGTAGCGGGAGAGAAGGCGAGCAGTACTTC.